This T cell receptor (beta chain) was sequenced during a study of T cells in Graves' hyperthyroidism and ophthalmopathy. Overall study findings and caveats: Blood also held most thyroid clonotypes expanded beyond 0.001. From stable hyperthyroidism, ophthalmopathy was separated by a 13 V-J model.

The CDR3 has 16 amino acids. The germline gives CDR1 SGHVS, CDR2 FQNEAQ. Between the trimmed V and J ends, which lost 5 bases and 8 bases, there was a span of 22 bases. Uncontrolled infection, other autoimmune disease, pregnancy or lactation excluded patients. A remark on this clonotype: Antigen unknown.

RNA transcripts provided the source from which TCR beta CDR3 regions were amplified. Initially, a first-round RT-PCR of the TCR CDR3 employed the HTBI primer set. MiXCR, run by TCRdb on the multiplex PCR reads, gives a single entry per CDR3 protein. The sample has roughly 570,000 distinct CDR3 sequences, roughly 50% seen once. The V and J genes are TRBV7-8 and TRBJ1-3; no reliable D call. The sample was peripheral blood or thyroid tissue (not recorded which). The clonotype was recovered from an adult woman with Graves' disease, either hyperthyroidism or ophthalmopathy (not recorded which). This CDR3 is CASSPRWVDVGYTIYF. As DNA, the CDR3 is TGTGCCAGCAGCCCCCGTTGGGTAGACGTGGGCTACACCATATATTTT.